The T cell receptor (beta chain) described here comes from a study of cytomegalovirus exposure and HLA in healthy donors. Amplification used 60 Vbeta primers and 13 Jbeta primers. Sequencing was performed with immunoSEQ multiplex PCR; in TCRdb, only in-frame clones are kept and a portion is missing. There are a few hundred thousand clones in the sample; around 86% occur only once, and around 9.6% lies in the top ten. What was sequenced was PBMCs. This clonotype was sampled from a woman in her forties or fifties in good health and CMV-seropositive.

CDR3: CASSQGTSGAYEQYF. The CDR3 DNA reads TGCGCCAGCAGCCAGGGGACTAGCGGGGCCTACGAGCAGTACTTC. This chain links TRBV4-3 with TRBJ2-7; 13 nucleotides match TRBD2. Germline CDR1 LGHNA, CDR2 YSLEER. Trimming took 3 bases from V and 2 from J; bases not matched to a gene: 1. This CDR3 has 15 residues.